This entry concerns a single T cell receptor (beta chain). V lost 3 bases, J lost 6 bases, and 11 bases lay in between. The CDR3 length is 13 residues. The germline V gene has CDR1 SNHLY and CDR2 FYNNEI. These data come from a study of blood T cell repertoires in COVID-19. Across the study: Italy, Spain and the United States were the sources of the convalescent and acute COVID-19 samples. PBMCs, B-cell-depleted T cells, or T cells provided the cDNA or gDNA that made up the material.

Original processing notes: Reference gene primer amplification gave estimated nucleated cell counts. Produced via immunoSEQ multiplex PCR; TCRdb's table is partial and in-frame only. V, J and clone size are taken as reported in that table, and D and trimming were inferred from the DNA itself. The table lists roughly 87,000 clones, roughly 84% of them singletons. The rearrangement uses TRBV2 and TRBJ1-1; D is possibly TRBD1 (6 bases). The sequenced sample was peripheral blood. This sequence was found in a woman between 55 and 75 years old with acute or convalescent COVID-19. CDR3 loop: CASSDRGGAEAFF. CDR3 nucleotide sequence: TGTGCCAGCAGTGATAGGGGGGGAGCTGAAGCTTTCTTT. Filled out from reference TRBV2 and TRBJ1-1, the complete variable domain reads EPEVTQTPSHQVTQMGQEVILRCVPISNHLYFYWYRQILGQKVEFLVSFYNNEISEKSEIFDDQFSVERPDGSNFTLKIRSTKLEDSAMYFCASSDRGGAEAFFGQGTRLTVV.